This T cell receptor (beta chain) emerged from a study of OX40 agonist ivuxolimab in advanced cancers. For the study at large: The patients received agonistic anti-OX40 (CD134) antibody ivuxolimab. Anti-PD-1, anti-PD-L1 or anti-CTLA-4 therapy given earlier was allowed, and 40% had some.

Generated by immunoSEQ multiplex PCR, the TCRdb table keeps only in-frame clones and is missing some. The profile shows about 80,000 clones, over 75% of them singletons. The germline V gene encodes CDR1 SGDLS and CDR2 YYNGEE. This CDR3 region has 15 residues. V was pared by 3 bases and J by 4 bases, with 6 bases of the junction left unmatched. This material consisted of CD4+ or CD8+ T cells sorted from blood, taken in a trial of the OX40 agonist ivuxolimab. The gene calls are TRBV9 and TRBJ1-5; 8 bases agree with TRBD1. The source is an adult with an advanced solid tumor such as melanoma, head and neck, liver or kidney cancer. CDR3 sequence: CASSETGERNQPQHF. As DNA, the CDR3 is TGTGCCAGCAGCGAGACAGGGGAAAGAAATCAGCCCCAGCATTTT.